The 17 T cell receptor beta chains given below trace back to one sample, sequenced in a study of T cells after yellow fever vaccination. From the 5' RACE reads, TCRdb called clonotypes with MiXCR, one entry per CDR3 protein. The profile covers around 310,000 distinct CDR3 sequences, with under 5% appearing a single time and roughly 24% taken by the ten largest. Sequenced here: PBMCs, sampled 5 days after the yellow fever booster vaccination. Receptors were obtained from a man aged 18-30 years who received the YFV17D yellow fever vaccine.

There are a few counts of this clonotype. The genes are TRBV20-1 and TRBJ1-1; D unclear. Trimming shortened V by 4 bases and J by 11 bases, and 20 bases separated the two germline ends. From germline, CDR1 is DFQATT and CDR2 SNEGSKA (reference sequence). CDR3 length equals 13 residues. Written as DNA, the CDR3 is TGCAGTGCTAACCAGGACGGCGGAGATCGGGCTTTCTTT. Amino acids: CSANQDGGDRAFF.

The rearrangement joins TRBV9 to TRBJ1-6; D possibly corresponds to TRBD1 (5 bases). V shed 3 bases and J shed 10 bases, with 8 bases lying between them. The germline V gene has CDR1 SGDLS and CDR2 YYNGEE. The CDR3 spans 12 residues. CDR3 residues: CASSEGHSPLHF. DNA of the CDR3: TGTGCCAGCAGCGAGGGGCACTCACCCCTCCACTTT.

The chain has TRBV5-1 and TRBJ2-1, with 8 bases that match TRBD1. Germline CDR1 reads SGHRS; CDR2 reads YFSETQ. With V trimmed by 3 bases and J by 10 bases, 9 bases remained unmatched. This CDR3 has 14 residues. The CDR3 DNA follows: TGCGCCAGCAGCTCCTATGGACAGGGAAGCGAGCAGTTCTTC. It yields the protein CASSSYGQGSEQFF.

The genes are TRBV6-6 and TRBJ1-5; D is possibly TRBD1 (5 bases). V lost 0 bases to trimming and J lost 0 bases, with 9 bases between them. Germline loops: CDR1 MNHNY, CDR2 SVGAGI (reference sequence). The CDR3 extends over 16 amino acids. The CDR3 loop reads CASSYSGANSNQPQHF. CDR3 DNA sequence: TGTGCCAGCAGTTACTCCGGGGCCAATAGCAATCAGCCCCAGCATTTT.

This clonotype was detected only a few times. The chain recombines TRBV6-2 or TRBV6-3 with TRBJ2-5, with 10 nucleotides matching TRBD1. There are 15 residues in the CDR3. CDR1 MNHEY and CDR2 SVGEGT come from the germline V gene. V dropped 6 bases and J dropped 4; count of bases not matched to a gene: 8. The CDR3 DNA sequence: TGTGCCAGCAGACACCGGGACAGGGGAGGAGAGACCCAGTACTTC. It is translated as CASRHRDRGGETQYF.

V gene TRBV20-1 combines with J gene TRBJ2-3, with 7 bases that match TRBD2. This CDR3 has 14 residues. Trimming removed 3 bases from V and 5 bases from J; junction bases left unmatched: 8. Per germline, CDR1 DFQATT and CDR2 SNEGSKA (reference sequence). CDR3 amino acids: CSASIAGDEDTQYF. The CDR3 nucleotides are TGCAGTGCTAGTATCGCGGGGGATGAAGATACGCAGTATTTT.

This clonotype turned up a few times. The rearrangement links TRBV11-2 to TRBJ2-1; D ambiguous. Trimming left V 0 bases short and J 2 bases short, with 8 bases between. Per germline, CDR1 SGHAT and CDR2 FQNNGV. There are 15 residues in the CDR3. As DNA, the CDR3 is TGTGCCAGCAGCTTAGATTTGGCCGCCTACAATGAGCAGTTCTTC. The encoded protein is CASSLDLAAYNEQFF.

In its sample, this clonotype was seen many times. V and J are TRBV28 and TRBJ1-2, with D possibly matching TRBD1 (5 bases). Germline V gene data show CDR1 as MDHEN and CDR2 as SYDVKM. V shed 5 bases and J shed 2 bases, with 9 bases lying between them. This CDR3 comprises 13 residues. The CDR3 DNA is TGTGCCAGCAGTCAACAGGAAAACTATGGCTACACCTTC. The encoded protein is CASSQQENYGYTF.

This clonotype was picked up a small number of times. The genes are TRBV27 and TRBJ2-1; TRBD2 might be the D (5 bases). The CDR3 runs 14 residues. Germline CDR1 is MNHEY and CDR2 is SMNVEV (reference sequence). Trimming pared 7 bases from V and 3 bases from J, leaving 13 bases between. The CDR3 DNA is TGTGCCAGCACCCAGGACCGGGACTACAATGAGCAGTTCTTC. Amino acids: CASTQDRDYNEQFF.

This clonotype was counted many times. The chain employs TRBV2 and TRBJ2-5; D is possibly TRBD2 (6 bases). With 2 bases removed from V and 4 bases from J, the gap between germline ends came to 8 bases. This CDR3 region has 13 residues. Germline V lookup: CDR1 SNHLY, CDR2 FYNNEI. CDR3 protein: CASSENGGETQYF. CDR3 DNA sequence: TGTGCCAGCAGTGAAAACGGGGGAGAGACCCAGTACTTC.

Only a few counts were recorded for this clonotype. J is TRBJ1-1 and V is TRBV12-3 or TRBV12-4; D gene uncertain. There are 15 residues in the CDR3. V shed 2 bases and J shed 8 bases, with 18 bases lying between them. The CDR3 sequence is CASSLRQASMGEAFF. CDR3 DNA sequence: TGTGCCAGCAGTTTAAGGCAGGCCTCGATGGGGGAAGCTTTCTTT.

This clonotype was observed at least ten times. This sequence joins TRBV12-3 or TRBV12-4 and TRBJ1-5; perhaps TRBD1 as D (6 bases). The CDR3 is made up of 15 amino acids. The V gene lost 6 bases and the J gene lost 7 bases, with 19 bases spanning the gap. CDR3 nucleotide sequence: TGTGCCAGCAGCTCGGCCGGGGGCGCGGGGCAGCCCCAGCATTTT. The encoded protein is CASSSAGGAGQPQHF.

The sample holds a few counts of this clonotype. The gene calls are TRBV12-3 or TRBV12-4 and TRBJ1-5, with unresolved D. With 7 bases removed from V and 1 base from J, the gap between germline ends came to 14 bases. The CDR3 loop spans 15 amino acids. CDR3 amino acids: CASTPEDGSNQPQHF. CDR3 DNA: TGTGCCAGCACCCCGGAGGATGGAAGCAATCAGCCCCAGCATTTT.

This rearrangement joins TRBV6-5 to TRBJ2-3, with a weak D call TRBD2 (6 bases). Germline V gene sequence: CDR1 MNHEY, CDR2 SVGAGI. V shed 10 bases and J shed 5 bases, with 19 bases lying between them. The CDR3 totals 14 residues. CDR3 sequence (DNA): TGTGCCACACAAATTAGCGGAGGTAAAGATACGCAGTATTTT. It translates to CATQISGGKDTQYF.

J is TRBJ2-7 and V is TRBV7-2, with TRBD1 identical over 9 bases. The CDR3 runs to 14 residues. Germline lookup yields CDR1 SGHTA and CDR2 FQGNSA. With 1 base clipped from V and 4 bases from J, the junction kept 2 bases outside the gene matches. CDR3 in amino acids: CASSLDRGQYEQYF. The DNA of the CDR3 is TGTGCCAGCAGCTTAGACAGGGGGCAGTACGAGCAGTACTTC.

This clonotype was found a few times. The chain recombines TRBV4-3 with TRBJ1-1, with a possible D match to TRBD1 (5 bases). Deletions cut 3 bases from V and 7 bases from J, with 15 bases between. CDR1 is LGHNA, CDR2 YSLEER, per germline. CDR3 length equals 14 residues. The CDR3 sequence: CASSHTDRTVEAFF. As DNA, the CDR3 is TGCGCCAGCAGCCATACAGACAGAACAGTTGAAGCTTTCTTT.

This clonotype was picked up a small number of times. The J gene is TRBJ2-1, the V gene TRBV20-1; 7 bases match TRBD1. The V segment lost 3 bases and the J segment 4 bases; nucleotides outside the gene matches: 3. CDR1 is DFQATT and CDR2 is SNEGSKA in the germline V gene (reference sequence). This CDR3 spans 13 amino acids. The CDR3, as DNA: TGCAGTGCTAGCCGACAGGGATACAATGAGCAGTTCTTC. This codes for CSASRQGYNEQFF.